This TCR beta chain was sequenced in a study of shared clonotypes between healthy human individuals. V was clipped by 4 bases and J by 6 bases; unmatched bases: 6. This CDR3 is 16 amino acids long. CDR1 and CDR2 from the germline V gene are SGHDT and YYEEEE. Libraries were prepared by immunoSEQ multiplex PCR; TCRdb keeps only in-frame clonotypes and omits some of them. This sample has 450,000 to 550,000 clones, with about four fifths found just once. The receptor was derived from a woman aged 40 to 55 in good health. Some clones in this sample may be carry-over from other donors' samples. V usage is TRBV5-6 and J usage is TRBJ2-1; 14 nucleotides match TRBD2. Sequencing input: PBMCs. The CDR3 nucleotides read TGTGCCAGCAGCGCGGGACTAGCGGGAGCACGCAATGAGCAGTTCTTC. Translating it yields CASSAGLAGARNEQFF.